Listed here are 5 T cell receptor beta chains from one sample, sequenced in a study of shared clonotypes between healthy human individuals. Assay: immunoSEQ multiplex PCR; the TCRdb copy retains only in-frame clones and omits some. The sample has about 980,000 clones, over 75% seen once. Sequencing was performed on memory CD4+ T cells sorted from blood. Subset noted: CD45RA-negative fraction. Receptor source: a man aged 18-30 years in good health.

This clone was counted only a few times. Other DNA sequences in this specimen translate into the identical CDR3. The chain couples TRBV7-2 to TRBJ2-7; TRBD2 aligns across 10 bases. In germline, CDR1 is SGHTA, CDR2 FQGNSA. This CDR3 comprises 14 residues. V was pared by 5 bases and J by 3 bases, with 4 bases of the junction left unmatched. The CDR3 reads CASSVGLASYEQYF. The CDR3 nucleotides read TGTGCCAGCAGCGTGGGACTAGCGAGCTACGAGCAGTACTTC.

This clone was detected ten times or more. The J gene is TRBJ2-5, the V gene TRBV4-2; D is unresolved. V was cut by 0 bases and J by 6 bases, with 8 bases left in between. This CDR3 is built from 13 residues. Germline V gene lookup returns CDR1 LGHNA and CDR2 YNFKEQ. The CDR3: CASSQDVLQTQYF. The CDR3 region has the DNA TGTGCCAGCAGCCAAGATGTGCTCCAGACCCAGTACTTC.

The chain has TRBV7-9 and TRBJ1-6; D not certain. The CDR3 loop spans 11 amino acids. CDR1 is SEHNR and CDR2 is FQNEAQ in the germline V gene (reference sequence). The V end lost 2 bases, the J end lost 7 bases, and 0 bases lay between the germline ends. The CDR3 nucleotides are TGTGCCAGCAGCTTAAATTCACCCCTCCACTTT. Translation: CASSLNSPLHF. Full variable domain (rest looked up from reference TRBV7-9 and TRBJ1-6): DTGVSQNPRHKITKRGQNVTFRCDPISEHNRLYWYRQTLGQGPEFLTYFQNEAQLEKSRLLSDRFSAERPKGSFSTLEIQRTEQGDSAMYLCASSLNSPLHFGNGTRLTVT.

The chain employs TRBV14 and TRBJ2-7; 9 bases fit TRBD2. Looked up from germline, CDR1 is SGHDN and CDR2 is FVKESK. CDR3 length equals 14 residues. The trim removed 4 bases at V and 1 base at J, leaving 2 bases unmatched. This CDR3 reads CASSPSGRSYEQYF. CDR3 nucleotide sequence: TGTGCCAGCAGCCCAAGCGGGAGGTCCTACGAGCAGTACTTC.

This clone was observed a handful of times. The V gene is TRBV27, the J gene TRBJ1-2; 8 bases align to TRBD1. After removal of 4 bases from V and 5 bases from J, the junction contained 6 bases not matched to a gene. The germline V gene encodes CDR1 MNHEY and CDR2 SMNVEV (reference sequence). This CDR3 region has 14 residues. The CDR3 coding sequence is TGTGCCAGCAGTTCCCAGGGGGCGCGTTATGGCTACACCTTC. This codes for CASSSQGARYGYTF.